The present entry profiles one TCR beta chain with its context. The Seattle site enrolled patients during active infection and followed them longitudinally. Germline lookup yields CDR1 WSHSY and CDR2 SAAADI. Trimming left V 7 bases short and J 13 bases short, with 17 bases between. This CDR3 has 13 residues. The data were taken from a study of blood T cell repertoires in COVID-19. Study-level background: COVID-19 samples from acute and convalescent phases originated in the United States, Italy and Spain. PBMCs, B-cell-depleted T cells, or T cells were the source of the cDNA or gDNA that made up the material.

Repertoires were generated with immunoSEQ multiplex PCR, while TCRdb's copy carries only in-frame clones and drops some. The table lists approximately 140,000 clones, around 84% of them singletons, with around 9% in the top ten. The gene calls are TRBV10-2 and TRBJ1-6, with TRBD1 as a possible D gene (5 bases). The material sequenced was peripheral blood. The TCR comes from a man aged 30-40 years with COVID-19, enrolled during active disease. The CDR3 sequence: CASTREGFGPLHF. The CDR3 DNA reads as TGCGCCAGCACCAGGGAGGGGTTCGGCCCCCTCCACTTT.